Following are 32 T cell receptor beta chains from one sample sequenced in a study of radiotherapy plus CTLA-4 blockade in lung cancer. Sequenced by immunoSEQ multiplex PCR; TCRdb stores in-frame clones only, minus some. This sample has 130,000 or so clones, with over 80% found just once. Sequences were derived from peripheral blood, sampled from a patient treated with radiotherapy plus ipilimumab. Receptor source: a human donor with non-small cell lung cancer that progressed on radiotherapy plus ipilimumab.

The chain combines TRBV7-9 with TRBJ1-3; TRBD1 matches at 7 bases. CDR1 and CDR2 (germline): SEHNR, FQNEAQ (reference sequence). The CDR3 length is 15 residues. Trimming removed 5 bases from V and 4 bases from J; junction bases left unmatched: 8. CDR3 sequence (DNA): TGTGCCAGCAGCCTCGACAGGGACCTAGGAAACACCATATATTTT. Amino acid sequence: CASSLDRDLGNTIYF.

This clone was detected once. CDR3 loop: CASSPGQGSGNTIYF. The CDR3 bases are TGTGCCAGCAGCCCAGGACAGGGCTCTGGAAACACCATATATTTT. The chain uses TRBV5-6 and TRBJ1-3; 8 positions agree with TRBD1. This CDR3 contains 15 residues. From germline, CDR1 is SGHDT and CDR2 YYEEEE. With V trimmed by 4 bases and J by 0 bases, 3 bases remained unmatched.

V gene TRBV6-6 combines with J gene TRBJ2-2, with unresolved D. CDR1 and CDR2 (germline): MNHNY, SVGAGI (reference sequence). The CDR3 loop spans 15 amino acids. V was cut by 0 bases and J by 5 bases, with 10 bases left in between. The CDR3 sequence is CASSYSPGSTGELFF. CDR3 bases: TGTGCCAGCAGTTACTCACCAGGTTCAACCGGGGAGCTGTTTTTT.

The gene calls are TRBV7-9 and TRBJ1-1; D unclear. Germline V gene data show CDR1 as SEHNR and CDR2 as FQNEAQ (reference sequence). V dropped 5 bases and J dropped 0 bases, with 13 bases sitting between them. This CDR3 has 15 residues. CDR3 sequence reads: CASSPRRAMNTEAFF. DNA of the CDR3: TGTGCCAGCAGCCCGAGACGGGCCATGAACACTGAAGCTTTCTTT.

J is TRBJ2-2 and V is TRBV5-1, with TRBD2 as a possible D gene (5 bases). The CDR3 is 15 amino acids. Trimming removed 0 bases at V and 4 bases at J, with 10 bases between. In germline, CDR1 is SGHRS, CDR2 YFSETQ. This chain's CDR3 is CASSLESAGTGELFF. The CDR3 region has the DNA TGCGCCAGCAGCTTGGAGTCGGCGGGCACCGGGGAGCTGTTTTTT.

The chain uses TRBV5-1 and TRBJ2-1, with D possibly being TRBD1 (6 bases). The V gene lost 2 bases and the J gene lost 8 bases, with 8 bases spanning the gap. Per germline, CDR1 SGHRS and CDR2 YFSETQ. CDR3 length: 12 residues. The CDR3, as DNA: TGCGCCAGCAGCTTCGCAGGGGATGAGCAGTTCTTC. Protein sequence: CASSFAGDEQFF.

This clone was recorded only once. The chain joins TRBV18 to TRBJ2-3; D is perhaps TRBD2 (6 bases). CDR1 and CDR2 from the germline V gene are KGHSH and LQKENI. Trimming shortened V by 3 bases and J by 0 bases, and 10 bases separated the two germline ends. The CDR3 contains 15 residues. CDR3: CASSPAGTSTDTQYF. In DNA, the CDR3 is TGTGCCAGCTCACCGGCGGGGACTAGCACAGATACGCAGTATTTT.

CDR3 DNA: TGCGCCAGCAGCGAGGGACTAGCGAACTACAATGAGCAGTTCTTC. This gives the protein CASSEGLANYNEQFF. This chain connects TRBV5-1 to TRBJ2-1, with 10 positions matching TRBD2. CDR1 SGHRS and CDR2 YFSETQ come from the germline V gene. V lost 4 bases, J lost 3 bases, and 4 bases stayed unmatched. The CDR3 contains 15 residues.

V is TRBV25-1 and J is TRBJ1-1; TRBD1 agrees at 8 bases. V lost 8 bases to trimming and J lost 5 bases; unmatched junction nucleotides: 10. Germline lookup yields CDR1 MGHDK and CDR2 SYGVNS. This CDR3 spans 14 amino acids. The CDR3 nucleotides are TGTGCCAGCGGGGGCCAGGGGGCGCGGACTGAAGCTTTCTTT. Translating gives CASGGQGARTEAFF.

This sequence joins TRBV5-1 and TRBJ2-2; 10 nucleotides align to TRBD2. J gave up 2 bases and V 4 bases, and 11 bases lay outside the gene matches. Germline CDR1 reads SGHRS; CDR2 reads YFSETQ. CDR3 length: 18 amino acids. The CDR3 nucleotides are TGCGCCAGCAGCCCCCTTCGTGGGACTAGCGCAAACACCGGGGAGCTGTTTTTT. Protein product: CASSPLRGTSANTGELFF.

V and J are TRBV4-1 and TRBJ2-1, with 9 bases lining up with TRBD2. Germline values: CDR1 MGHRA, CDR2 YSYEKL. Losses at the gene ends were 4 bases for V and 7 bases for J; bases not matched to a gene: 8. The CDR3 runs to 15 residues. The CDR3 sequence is CASSPRFSGRNEQFF. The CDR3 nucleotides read TGCGCCAGCAGCCCCAGGTTCAGCGGGAGGAATGAGCAGTTCTTC.

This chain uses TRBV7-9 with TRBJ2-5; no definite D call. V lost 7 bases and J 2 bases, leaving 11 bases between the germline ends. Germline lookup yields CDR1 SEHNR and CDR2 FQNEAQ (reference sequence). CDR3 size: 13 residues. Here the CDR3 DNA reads TGTGCCAGCACCCGGCGGCCTCAAGAGACCCAGTACTTC. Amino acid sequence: CASTRRPQETQYF.

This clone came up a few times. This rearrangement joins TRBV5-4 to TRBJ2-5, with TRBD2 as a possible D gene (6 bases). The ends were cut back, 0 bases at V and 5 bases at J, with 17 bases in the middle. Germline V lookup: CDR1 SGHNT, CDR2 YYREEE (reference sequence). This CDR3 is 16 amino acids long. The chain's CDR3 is CASSLEAGRLRETQYF. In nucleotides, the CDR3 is TGTGCCAGCAGCTTGGAGGCAGGGAGGTTGCGGGAGACCCAGTACTTC. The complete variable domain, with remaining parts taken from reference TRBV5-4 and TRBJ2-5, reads ETGVTQSPTHLIKTRGQQVTLRCSSQSGHNTVSWYQQALGQGPQFIFQYYREEENGRGNFPPRFSGLQFPNYSSELNVNALELDDSALYLCASSLEAGRLRETQYFGPGTRLLVL.

Written as DNA, the CDR3 is TGCGCCAGCGCCGACAGGGGGGATCAGCCCCAGCATTTT. Translated, it gives CASADRGDQPQHF. This rearrangement joins TRBV10-2 to TRBJ1-5; 9 bases fit TRBD1. Germline V gene lookup returns CDR1 WSHSY and CDR2 SAAADI. The CDR3 totals 13 residues. V gave up 8 bases and J gave up 5 bases; unmatched junction bases: 4.

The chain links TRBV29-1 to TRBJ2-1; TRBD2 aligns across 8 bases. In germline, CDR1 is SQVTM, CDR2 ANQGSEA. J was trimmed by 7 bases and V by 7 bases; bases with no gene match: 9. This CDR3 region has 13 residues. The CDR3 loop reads CSGSGTRRNEQFF. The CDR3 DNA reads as TGCAGCGGGTCCGGGACTAGGAGGAATGAGCAGTTCTTC.

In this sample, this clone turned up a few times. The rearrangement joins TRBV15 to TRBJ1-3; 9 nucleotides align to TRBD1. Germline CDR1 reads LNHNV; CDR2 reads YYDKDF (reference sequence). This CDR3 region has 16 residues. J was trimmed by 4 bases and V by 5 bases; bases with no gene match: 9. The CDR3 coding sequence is TGTGCCACCAGCCTACCCGGGACAGGGTTCGGAAACACCATATATTTT. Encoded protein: CATSLPGTGFGNTIYF. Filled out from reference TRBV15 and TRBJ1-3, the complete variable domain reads DAMVIQNPRYQVTQFGKPVTLSCSQTLNHNVMYWYQQKSSQAPKLLFHYYDKDFNNEADTPDNFQSRRPNTSFCFLDIRSPGLGDTAMYLCATSLPGTGFGNTIYFGEGSWLTVV.

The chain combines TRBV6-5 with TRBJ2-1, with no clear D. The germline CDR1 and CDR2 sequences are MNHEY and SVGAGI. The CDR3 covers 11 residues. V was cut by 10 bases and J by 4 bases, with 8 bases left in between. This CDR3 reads CATLLYNEQFF. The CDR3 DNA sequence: TGTGCCACCCTTCTTTACAATGAGCAGTTCTTC.

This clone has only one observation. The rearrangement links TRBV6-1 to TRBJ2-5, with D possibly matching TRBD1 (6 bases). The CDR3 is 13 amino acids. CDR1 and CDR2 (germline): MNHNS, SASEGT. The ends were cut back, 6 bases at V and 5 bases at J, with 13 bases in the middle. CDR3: CASRMTGLETQYF. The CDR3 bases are TGTGCCAGCAGGATGACAGGTTTGGAGACCCAGTACTTC.

For the CDR3, the DNA is TGTGCCAGTGGGGACAGAGCTCTCAGCAATCAGCCCCAGCATTTT. Its protein product is CASGDRALSNQPQHF. This chain joins TRBV19 and TRBJ1-5; 7 bases are a match to TRBD1. Germline CDR1 reads LNHDA; CDR2 reads SQIVND (reference sequence). Trimming took 8 bases from V and 1 from J; bases not matched to a gene: 8. The CDR3 is 15 residues long.

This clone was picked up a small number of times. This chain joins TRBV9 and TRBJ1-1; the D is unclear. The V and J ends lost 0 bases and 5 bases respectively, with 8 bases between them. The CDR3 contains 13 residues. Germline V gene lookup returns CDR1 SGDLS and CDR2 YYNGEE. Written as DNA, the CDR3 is TGTGCCAGCAGCGTAGTTGTGGGGACTGAAGCTTTCTTT. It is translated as CASSVVVGTEAFF.

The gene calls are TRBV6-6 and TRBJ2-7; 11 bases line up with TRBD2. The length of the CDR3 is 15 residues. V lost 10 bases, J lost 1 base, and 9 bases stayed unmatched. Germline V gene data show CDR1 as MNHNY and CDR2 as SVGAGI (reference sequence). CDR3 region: CAIHGGTSGSYEQYF. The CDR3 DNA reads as TGTGCCATCCACGGCGGGACTAGCGGATCCTACGAGCAGTACTTC.

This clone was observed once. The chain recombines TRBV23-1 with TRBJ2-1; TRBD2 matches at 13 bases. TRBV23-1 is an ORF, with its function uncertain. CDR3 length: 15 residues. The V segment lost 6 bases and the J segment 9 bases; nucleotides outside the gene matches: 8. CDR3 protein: CASRFRLAGGSEQFF. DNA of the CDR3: TGCGCCAGCAGATTTCGACTAGCGGGAGGTTCTGAGCAGTTCTTC.

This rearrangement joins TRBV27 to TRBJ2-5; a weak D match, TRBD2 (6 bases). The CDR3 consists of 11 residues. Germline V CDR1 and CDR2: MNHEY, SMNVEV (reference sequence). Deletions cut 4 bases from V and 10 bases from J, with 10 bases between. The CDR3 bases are TGTGCCAGCAGTTCTCAGGGAGGCCAGTACTTC. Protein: CASSSQGGQYF.

As DNA, the CDR3 is TGTGCCAGCAAGTCCCCCGCGCGGCCCTACAATGAGCAGTTCTTC. Translated, it gives CASKSPARPYNEQFF. This chain links TRBV2 with TRBJ2-1; no clear D gene. The V and J ends lost 7 bases and 2 bases respectively, with 15 bases between them. CDR1 and CDR2 (germline): SNHLY, FYNNEI. The CDR3 sequence is 15 residues long.

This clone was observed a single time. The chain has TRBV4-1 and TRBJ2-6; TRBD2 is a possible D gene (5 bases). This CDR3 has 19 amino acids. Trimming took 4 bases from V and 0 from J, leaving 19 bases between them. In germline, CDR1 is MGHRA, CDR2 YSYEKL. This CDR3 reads CASSPRFEGSISGANVLTF. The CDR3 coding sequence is TGCGCCAGCAGCCCTCGTTTCGAGGGCTCCATCTCTGGGGCCAACGTCCTGACTTTC.

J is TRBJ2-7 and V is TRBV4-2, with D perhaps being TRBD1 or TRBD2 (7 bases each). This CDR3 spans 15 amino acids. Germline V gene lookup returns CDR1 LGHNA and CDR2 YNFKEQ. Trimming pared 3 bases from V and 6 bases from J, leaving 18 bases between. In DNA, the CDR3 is TGTGCCAGCAGCCAGACAGGGAGGGGCGCCGGCGAGCAGTACTTC. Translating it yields CASSQTGRGAGEQYF.

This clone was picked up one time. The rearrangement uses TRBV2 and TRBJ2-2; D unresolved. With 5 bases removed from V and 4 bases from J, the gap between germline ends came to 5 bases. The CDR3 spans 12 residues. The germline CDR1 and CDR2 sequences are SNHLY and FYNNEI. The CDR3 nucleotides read TGTGCCAGCAGTCTCCGCACCGGGGAGCTGTTTTTT. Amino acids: CASSLRTGELFF.

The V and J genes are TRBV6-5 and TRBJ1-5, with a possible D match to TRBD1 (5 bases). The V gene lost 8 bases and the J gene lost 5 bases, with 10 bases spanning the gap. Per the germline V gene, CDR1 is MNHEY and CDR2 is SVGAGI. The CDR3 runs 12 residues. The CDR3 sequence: CASGRGDQPQHF. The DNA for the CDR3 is TGTGCCAGCGGAAGGGGTGATCAGCCCCAGCATTTT.

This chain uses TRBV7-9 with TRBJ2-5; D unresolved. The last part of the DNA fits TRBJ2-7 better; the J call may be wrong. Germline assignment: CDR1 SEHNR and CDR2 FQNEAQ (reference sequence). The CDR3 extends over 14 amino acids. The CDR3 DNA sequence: TGTGCCAGCAGCTTATCTCGGTTGGGGAACGAGCAGTACTTC. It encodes CASSLSRLGNEQYF.

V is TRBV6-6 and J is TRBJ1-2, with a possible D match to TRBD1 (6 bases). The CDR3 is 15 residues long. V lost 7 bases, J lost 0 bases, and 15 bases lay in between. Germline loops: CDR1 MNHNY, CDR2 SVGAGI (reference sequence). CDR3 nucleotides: TGTGCCAGCACTATAGACAGGAAAGCTAACTATGGCTACACCTTC. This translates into CASTIDRKANYGYTF.

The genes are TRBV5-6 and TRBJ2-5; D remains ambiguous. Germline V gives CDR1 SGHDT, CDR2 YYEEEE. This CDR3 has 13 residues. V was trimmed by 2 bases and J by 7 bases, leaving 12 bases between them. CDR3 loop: CASSLGVSGTQYF. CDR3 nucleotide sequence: TGTGCCAGCAGCTTAGGCGTTTCGGGGACCCAGTACTTC.

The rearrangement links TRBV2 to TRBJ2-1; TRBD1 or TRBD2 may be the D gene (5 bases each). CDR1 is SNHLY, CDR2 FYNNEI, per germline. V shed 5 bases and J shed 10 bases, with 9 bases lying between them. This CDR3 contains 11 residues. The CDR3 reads CASSTRDEQFF. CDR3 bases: TGTGCCAGCAGTACCCGGGACGAGCAGTTCTTC.